The 20 T cell receptor beta chains presented below share a single source sample, sequenced in a study of blood T cell repertoires in COVID-19. Generated by immunoSEQ multiplex PCR, the TCRdb table keeps only in-frame clones and is missing some. The profile shows about 200,000 clones, about 85% of them singletons. The sequenced sample was peripheral blood. The receptors here all came from a woman at least 80 years old with acute or convalescent COVID-19.

The chain has TRBV5-8 and TRBJ2-2; unclear D gene. The germline gives CDR1 SGHTS, CDR2 YDEGEE. CDR3 size: 15 residues. V shed 0 bases and J shed 0 bases, with 6 bases lying between them. For the CDR3, the DNA is TGTGCCAGCAGCTTGGACCGGGCGAACACCGGGGAGCTGTTTTTT. This sequence encodes CASSLDRANTGELFF.

V usage is TRBV7-2 and J usage is TRBJ1-6, with TRBD1 matching 7 bases. CDR3 length equals 14 residues. V shed 4 bases and J 7 bases; nucleotides not matched to a gene: 4. Germline values: CDR1 SGHTA, CDR2 FQGNSA. The CDR3 spells CASSSGTVNSPLHF. CDR3 DNA sequence: TGTGCCAGCAGCTCCGGGACAGTAAATTCACCCCTCCACTTT. The full variable domain, completed using reference TRBV7-2 and TRBJ1-6, is GAGVSQSPSNKVTEKGKDVELRCDPISGHTALYWYRQSLGQGLEFLIYFQGNSAPDKSGLPSDRFSAERTGGSVSTLTIQRTQQEDSAVYLCASSSGTVNSPLHFGNGTRLTVT.

The chain uses TRBV24-1 and TRBJ2-1; D is possibly TRBD2 (5 bases). The CDR3 is 17 amino acids. CDR1 is KGHDR and CDR2 is SFDVKD in the germline V gene. The ends were cut back, 1 base at V and 12 bases at J, with 24 bases in the middle. The CDR3 loop is CATSDLKGWESPKRQFF. In DNA, the CDR3 is TGTGCCACCAGTGATTTAAAAGGTTGGGAGAGTCCGAAGCGGCAGTTCTTC.

The chain employs TRBV27 and TRBJ1-5, with D tentatively TRBD1 (5 bases). CDR3 length: 16 amino acids. V shed 6 bases and J shed 0 bases, with 15 bases lying between them. Germline loops: CDR1 MNHEY, CDR2 SMNVEV (reference sequence). Written as DNA, the CDR3 is TGTGCCAGCAGCCGATTGGACAAGAATAGCAATCAGCCCCAGCATTTT. It specifies CASSRLDKNSNQPQHF.

This chain uses TRBV7-2 with TRBJ1-3, with 7 bases fitting TRBD1. The CDR3 covers 17 residues. Germline loops: CDR1 SGHTA, CDR2 FQGNSA. The ends lost 6 bases at V and 0 bases at J; junction bases unmatched: 11. In nucleotides, the CDR3 is TGTGCCAGCAGAGCAGGGGACAGCTATATCTCTGGAAACACCATATATTTT. Amino acid sequence: CASRAGDSYISGNTIYF.

The genes are TRBV29-1 and TRBJ1-1; no clear D. This CDR3 comprises 11 residues. Germline lookup yields CDR1 SQVTM and CDR2 ANQGSEA. Trimming left V 7 bases short and J 0 bases short, with 6 bases between. CDR3 in DNA: TGCAGCGCCTCAGTGAACACTGAAGCTTTCTTT. Its translation: CSASVNTEAFF. Supplemented by reference TRBV29-1 and TRBJ1-1, the full variable domain reads SAVISQKPSRDICQRGTSLTIQCQVDSQVTMMFWYRQQPGQSLTLIATANQGSEATYESGFVIDKFPISRPNLTFSTLTVSNMSPEDSSIYLCSASVNTEAFFGQGTRLTVV.

This chain uses TRBV27 with TRBJ1-4; D gene unclear. V gave up 5 bases and J gave up 7 bases, with 11 bases separating them. Germline lookup yields CDR1 MNHEY and CDR2 SMNVEV (reference sequence). CDR3 size: 13 residues. CDR3 residues: CASSLWPPEKLFF. The CDR3 DNA is TGTGCCAGCAGTCTGTGGCCTCCTGAAAAACTGTTTTTT.

V gene TRBV7-6 combines with J gene TRBJ2-7, with D possibly TRBD1 on 6 matching bases. With 5 bases removed from V and 2 bases from J, the gap between germline ends came to 10 bases. Per germline, CDR1 SGHVS and CDR2 FNYEAQ. This CDR3 spans 13 amino acids. The CDR3 protein is CASSLPGAYEQYF. The CDR3 DNA sequence: TGTGCCAGCAGCCTGCCAGGGGCCTACGAGCAGTACTTC.

This clone was detected a few times. The chain joins TRBV19 to TRBJ1-2, with D maybe TRBD1 (5 bases). V shed 6 bases and J shed 2 bases, with 13 bases lying between them. Germline V gives CDR1 LNHDA, CDR2 SQIVND (reference sequence). CDR3 size: 14 residues. CDR3 in amino acids: CASRKGLSNYGYTF. The DNA of the CDR3 is TGTGCCAGTAGGAAGGGGTTGTCCAACTATGGCTACACCTTC.

The chain employs TRBV5-6 and TRBJ1-6, with TRBD1 identical over 7 bases. The V gene end was trimmed by 3 bases and the J gene end by 7 bases; junction bases not matched to a gene: 13. This CDR3 has 17 residues. CDR1 and CDR2 from the germline V gene are SGHDT and YYEEEE. The CDR3 loop is CASSYTRWTGGNSPLHF. In nucleotides, the CDR3 is TGTGCCAGCAGCTATACTCGGTGGACAGGAGGGAATTCACCCCTCCACTTT.

V and J are TRBV28 and TRBJ2-7; 12 nucleotides line up with TRBD2. V dropped 2 bases and J dropped 6; count of bases not matched to a gene: 2. Germline V gives CDR1 MDHEN, CDR2 SYDVKM. The CDR3 has 14 amino acids. CDR3 DNA: TGTGCCAGCAGTTTAGGACTAGCGGGAATCGAGCAGTACTTC. Its translation is CASSLGLAGIEQYF.

The chain uses TRBV7-9 and TRBJ2-7; tentatively, D is TRBD1 (5 bases). The germline gives CDR1 SEHNR, CDR2 FQNEAQ (reference sequence). The CDR3 is 17 residues long. V lost 5 bases to trimming and J lost 5 bases, with 25 bases between them. The CDR3 DNA is TGTGCCAGCAGCCGAACCGCAGGGCGATCGGGCCTGGACGAGCAGTACTTC. It encodes CASSRTAGRSGLDEQYF.

The chain uses TRBV29-1 and TRBJ2-7; 14 nucleotides align to TRBD2. The ends lost 5 bases at V and 5 bases at J; junction bases unmatched: 5. CDR3 length equals 14 residues. CDR1 and CDR2 (germline): SQVTM, ANQGSEA. Here the CDR3 DNA reads TGCAGCGTTTCCGGGACTAGCGGGAGAAACGAGCAGTACTTC. This translates into CSVSGTSGRNEQYF.

The chain recombines TRBV14 with TRBJ1-1, with a weak D call TRBD1 (5 bases). Trimming took 3 bases from V and 3 from J, leaving 14 bases between them. The CDR3 is 15 amino acids. The germline CDR1 and CDR2 sequences are SGHDN and FVKESK. The CDR3 coding sequence is TGTGCCAGCAGCCATCTCGGACGGGGGGACACTGAAGCTTTCTTT. Protein product: CASSHLGRGDTEAFF. Drawing the rest from reference TRBV14 and TRBJ1-1, the complete variable domain is EAGVTQFPSHSVIEKGQTVTLRCDPISGHDNLYWYRRVMGKEIKFLLHFVKESKQDESGMPNNRFLAERTGGTYSTLKVQPAELEDSGVYFCASSHLGRGDTEAFFGQGTRLTVV.

This clone was counted once. The J gene is TRBJ2-1, the V gene TRBV7-2, with 13 bases aligning to TRBD2. In germline, CDR1 is SGHTA, CDR2 FQGNSA. There are 15 residues in the CDR3. The J segment lost 9 bases and the V segment lost 2 bases, leaving 4 bases of the junction unmatched. The chain's CDR3 is CASSLRGLAGVEQFF. In DNA form, the CDR3 reads TGTGCCAGCAGCTTAAGAGGACTAGCGGGAGTTGAGCAGTTCTTC.

This rearrangement joins TRBV6-5 to TRBJ2-1; TRBD1 might be the D (5 bases). The CDR3 covers 16 residues. From germline, CDR1 is MNHEY and CDR2 SVGAGI. The V gene lost 2 bases and the J gene lost 4 bases, with 15 bases spanning the gap. CDR3 DNA sequence: TGTGCCAGCAGTTACCCCCAGGGATCGGGTTACAATGAGCAGTTCTTC. It codes for CASSYPQGSGYNEQFF.

V usage is TRBV9 and J usage is TRBJ2-2; D is possibly TRBD2 (6 bases). The V end lost 4 bases, the J end lost 0 bases, and 19 bases lay between the germline ends. The CDR3 runs to 18 residues. Germline V gene lookup returns CDR1 SGDLS and CDR2 YYNGEE. The CDR3 DNA reads TGTGCCAGCAGCATAGGTGGGGGGTCCCCACCGAACACCGGGGAGCTGTTTTTT. This sequence encodes CASSIGGGSPPNTGELFF.

This clone was detected only a few times. This chain joins TRBV2 and TRBJ1-2; D is uncertain. Germline V gene data show CDR1 as SNHLY and CDR2 as FYNNEI. The germline V and J ends were trimmed by 3 bases and 8 bases, with 13 bases remaining between them. CDR3 length equals 13 residues. CDR3 nucleotides: TGTGCCAGCAGTGATTGGGAGATAGGGGGCTACACCTTC. This encodes CASSDWEIGGYTF.

This chain uses TRBV6-5 with TRBJ1-2; 7 bases are shared with TRBD1. Trimming took 6 bases from V and 8 from J; bases not matched to a gene: 12. The CDR3 covers 14 residues. CDR1 is MNHEY, CDR2 SVGAGI, per germline. CDR3 nucleotide sequence: TGTGCCAGCAGGGTGACAGGGTTTGGGGGAGGCTACACCTTC. This gives the protein CASRVTGFGGGYTF.

V and J are TRBV28 and TRBJ1-1, with 8 positions matching TRBD1. Trimming removed 5 bases from V and 4 bases from J; junction bases left unmatched: 6. The CDR3 loop spans 14 amino acids. Looked up from germline, CDR1 is MDHEN and CDR2 is SYDVKM. This CDR3 reads CASSATGGFTEAFF. The CDR3 nucleotides are TGTGCCAGCAGTGCCACAGGGGGTTTCACTGAAGCTTTCTTT. Filled out from reference TRBV28 and TRBJ1-1, the complete variable domain reads DVKVTQSSRYLVKRTGEKVFLECVQDMDHENMFWYRQDPGLGLRLIYFSYDVKMKEKGDIPEGYSVSREKKERFSLILESASTNQTSMYLCASSATGGFTEAFFGQGTRLTVV.